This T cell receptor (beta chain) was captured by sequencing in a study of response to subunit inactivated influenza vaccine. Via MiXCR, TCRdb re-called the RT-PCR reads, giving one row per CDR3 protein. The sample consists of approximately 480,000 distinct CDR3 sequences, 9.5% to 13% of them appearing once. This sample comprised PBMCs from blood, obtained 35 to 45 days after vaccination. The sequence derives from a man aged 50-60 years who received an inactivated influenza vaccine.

In nucleotides, the CDR3 is TGTGCCAGCAGCGAAACTACAGGGGCCGGAGAGACCCAGTACTTC. Translated: CASSETTGAGETQYF. The V call is TRBV9, the J call TRBJ2-5, with 7 bases identical to TRBD1. Germline CDR1 SGDLS, CDR2 YYNGEE. The CDR3 is 15 amino acids. V was pared by 3 bases and J by 4 bases, with 9 bases of the junction left unmatched.